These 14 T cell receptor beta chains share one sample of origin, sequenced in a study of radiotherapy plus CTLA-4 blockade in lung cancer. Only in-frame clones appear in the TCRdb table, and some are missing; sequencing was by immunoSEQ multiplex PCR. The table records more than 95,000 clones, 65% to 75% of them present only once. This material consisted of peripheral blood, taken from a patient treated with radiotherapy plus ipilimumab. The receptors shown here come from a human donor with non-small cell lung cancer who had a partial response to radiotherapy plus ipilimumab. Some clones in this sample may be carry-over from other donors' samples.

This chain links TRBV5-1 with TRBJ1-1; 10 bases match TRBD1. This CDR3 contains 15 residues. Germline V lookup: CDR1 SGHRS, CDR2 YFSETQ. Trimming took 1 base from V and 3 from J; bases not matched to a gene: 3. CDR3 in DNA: TGCGCCAGCAGCTTGTATGGGACAGGGGACACTGAAGCTTTCTTT. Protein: CASSLYGTGDTEAFF.

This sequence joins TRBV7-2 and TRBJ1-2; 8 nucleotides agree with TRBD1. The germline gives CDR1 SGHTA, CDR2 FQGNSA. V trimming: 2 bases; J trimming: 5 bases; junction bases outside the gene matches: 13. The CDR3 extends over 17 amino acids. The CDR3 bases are TGTGCCAGCAGCTTACCTGGACAGGGCTCAGGCGCGTATGGCTACACCTTC. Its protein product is CASSLPGQGSGAYGYTF.

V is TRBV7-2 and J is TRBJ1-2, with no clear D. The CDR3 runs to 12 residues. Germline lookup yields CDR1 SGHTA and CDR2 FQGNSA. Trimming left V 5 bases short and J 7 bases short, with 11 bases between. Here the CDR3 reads CASSKYSTGYTF. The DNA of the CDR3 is TGTGCCAGCAGCAAGTACAGTACTGGCTACACCTTC.

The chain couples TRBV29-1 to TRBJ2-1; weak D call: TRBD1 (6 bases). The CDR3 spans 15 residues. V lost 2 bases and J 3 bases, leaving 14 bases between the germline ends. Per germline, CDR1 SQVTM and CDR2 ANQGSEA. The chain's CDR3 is CSVEFVKGVYNEQFF. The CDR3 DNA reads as TGCAGCGTTGAATTCGTAAAGGGGGTCTACAATGAGCAGTTCTTC.

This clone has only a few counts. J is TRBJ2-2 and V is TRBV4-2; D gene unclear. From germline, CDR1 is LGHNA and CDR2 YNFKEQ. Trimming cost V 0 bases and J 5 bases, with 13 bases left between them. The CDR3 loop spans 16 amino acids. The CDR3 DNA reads TGTGCCAGCAGCCAAGACCGGAGACTTGAAACCGGGGAGCTGTTTTTT. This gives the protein CASSQDRRLETGELFF.

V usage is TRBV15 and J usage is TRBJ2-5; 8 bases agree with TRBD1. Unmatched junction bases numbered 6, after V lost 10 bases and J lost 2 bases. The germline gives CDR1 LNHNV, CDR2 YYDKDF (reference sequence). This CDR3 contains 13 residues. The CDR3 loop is CAISGGTQETQYF. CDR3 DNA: TGTGCCATATCAGGGGGCACACAAGAGACCCAGTACTTC.

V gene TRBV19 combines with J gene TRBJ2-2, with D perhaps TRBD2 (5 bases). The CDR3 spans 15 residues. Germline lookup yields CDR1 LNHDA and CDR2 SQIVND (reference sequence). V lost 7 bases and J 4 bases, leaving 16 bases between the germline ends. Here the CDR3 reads CASTPREPRTGELFF. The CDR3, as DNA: TGTGCCAGTACCCCCCGGGAACCCCGCACCGGGGAGCTGTTTTTT. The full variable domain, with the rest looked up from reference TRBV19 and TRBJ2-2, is DGGITQSPKYLFRKEGQNVTLSCEQNLNHDAMYWYRQDPGQGLRLIYYSQIVNDFQKGDIAEGYSVSREKKESFPLTVTSAQKNPTAFYLCASTPREPRTGELFFGEGSRLTVL.

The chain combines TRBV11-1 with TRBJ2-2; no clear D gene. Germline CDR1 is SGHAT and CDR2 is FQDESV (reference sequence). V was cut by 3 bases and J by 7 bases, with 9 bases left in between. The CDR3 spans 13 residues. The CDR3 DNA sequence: TGTGCCAGCAGCTTTGCCGGCGGCGGGGAGCTGTTTTTT. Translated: CASSFAGGGELFF. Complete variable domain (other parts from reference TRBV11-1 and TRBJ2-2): EAEVAQSPRYKITEKSQAVAFWCDPISGHATLYWYRQILGQGPELLVQFQDESVVDDSQLPKDRFSAERLKGVDSTLKIQPAELGDSAMYLCASSFAGGGELFFGEGSRLTVL.

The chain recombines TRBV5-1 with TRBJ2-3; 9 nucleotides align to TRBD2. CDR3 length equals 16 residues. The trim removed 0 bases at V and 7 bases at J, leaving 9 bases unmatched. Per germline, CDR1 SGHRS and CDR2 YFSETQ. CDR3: CASSLVSGGGAHTQYF. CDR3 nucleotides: TGCGCCAGCAGCTTGGTTTCTGGCGGGGGGGCCCATACGCAGTATTTT. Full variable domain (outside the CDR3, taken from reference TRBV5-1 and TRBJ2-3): KAGVTQTPRYLIKTRGQQVTLSCSPISGHRSVSWYQQTPGQGLQFLFEYFSETQRNKGNFPGRFSGRQFSNSRSEMNVSTLELGDSALYLCASSLVSGGGAHTQYFGPGTRLTVL.

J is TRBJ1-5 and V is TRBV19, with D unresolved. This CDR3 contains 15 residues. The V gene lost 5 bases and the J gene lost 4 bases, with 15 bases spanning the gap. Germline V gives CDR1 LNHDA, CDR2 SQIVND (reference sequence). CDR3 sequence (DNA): TGTGCCAGTAGTTCCCGATCTGGAGGGAATCAGCCCCAGCATTTT. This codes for CASSSRSGGNQPQHF.

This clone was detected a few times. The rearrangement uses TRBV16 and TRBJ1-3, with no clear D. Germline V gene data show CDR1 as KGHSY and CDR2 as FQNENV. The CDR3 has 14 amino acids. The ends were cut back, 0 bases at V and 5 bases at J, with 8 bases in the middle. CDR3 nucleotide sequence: TGTGCCAGCAGCCAATCGCGGCAGCGAAACACCATATATTTT. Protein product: CASSQSRQRNTIYF.

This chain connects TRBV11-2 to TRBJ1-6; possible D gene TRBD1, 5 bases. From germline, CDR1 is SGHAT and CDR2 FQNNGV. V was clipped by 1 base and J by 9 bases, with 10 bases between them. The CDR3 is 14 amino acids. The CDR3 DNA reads TGTGCCAGCAGCTTAGTACAGGCTCGTTCACCCCTCCACTTT. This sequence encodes CASSLVQARSPLHF.

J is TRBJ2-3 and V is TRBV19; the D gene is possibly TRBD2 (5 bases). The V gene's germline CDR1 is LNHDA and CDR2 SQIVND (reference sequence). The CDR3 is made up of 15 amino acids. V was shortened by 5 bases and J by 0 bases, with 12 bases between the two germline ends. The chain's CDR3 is CASSFSRGSTDTQYF. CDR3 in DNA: TGTGCCAGTAGTTTCTCTCGCGGGAGCACAGATACGCAGTATTTT.

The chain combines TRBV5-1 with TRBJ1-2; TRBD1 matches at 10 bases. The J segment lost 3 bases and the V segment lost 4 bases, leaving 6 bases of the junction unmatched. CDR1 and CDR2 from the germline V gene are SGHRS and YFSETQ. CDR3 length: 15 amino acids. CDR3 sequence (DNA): TGCGCCAGCAGCCGGTCCGGGACAGGGGACTATGGCTACACCTTC. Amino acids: CASSRSGTGDYGYTF.